These T cell receptor beta chains were read from a single sample in a study of cytomegalovirus exposure and HLA in healthy donors. The table came from immunoSEQ multiplex PCR; TCRdb's copy has only in-frame clones and leaves some out. The repertoire holds approximately 160,000 clones, with about 88% as singletons. Sequenced material: PBMCs. The receptors originated from a woman aged 18 to 35 in good health and CMV-seropositive. Both conserved end residues are part of each CDR3.

V gene: TRBV28
J gene: TRBJ1-3
CDR3 protein: CASSFALGQGIDTIYF

V gene: TRBV27
J gene: TRBJ2-7
CDR3 protein: CASSIREGYEQYF

V gene: TRBV7-6
J gene: TRBJ2-1
CDR3 protein: CASSPLGSYNEQFF

V gene: TRBV5-1
J gene: TRBJ2-7
CDR3 protein: CASSYGLADPYEQYF

V gene: TRBV7-9
J gene: TRBJ2-7
CDR3 protein: CASSPQGTSGSSTYEQYF

V gene: TRBV28
J gene: TRBJ2-5
CDR3 protein: CASSPPGQGRETQYF

V gene: TRBV7-8
J gene: TRBJ1-1
CDR3 protein: CASSLGREGTEAFF

V gene: TRBV4-1
J gene: TRBJ2-3
CDR3 protein: CASSRLAGERDTQYF

V gene: TRBV4-1
J gene: TRBJ2-1
CDR3 protein: CASSQGRNSYNEQFF

V gene: TRBV5-6
J gene: TRBJ2-7
CDR3 protein: CASSWGTGYEQYF

V gene: TRBV5-4
J gene: TRBJ2-2
CDR3 protein: CASSLGGNTGELFF

V gene: TRBV2
J gene: TRBJ1-2
CDR3 protein: CASSEIGGGGYTF

V gene: TRBV28
J gene: TRBJ1-4
CDR3 protein: CASSTDRKLFF

V gene: TRBV4-3
J gene: TRBJ2-1
CDR3 protein: CASSQDRQRHNEQFF

V gene: TRBV2
J gene: TRBJ2-7
CDR3 protein: CASSEALLADAYEQYF

V gene: TRBV4-1
J gene: TRBJ1-3
CDR3 protein: CASSQAQALSYTIYF

V gene: TRBV2
J gene: TRBJ2-1
CDR3 protein: CASSLFGLAKYNEQFF

V gene: TRBV6-1
J gene: TRBJ2-1
CDR3 protein: CASSEEVSAYNEQFF

V gene: TRBV14
J gene: TRBJ1-1
CDR3 protein: CASSQERVTGEAFF

V gene: TRBV5-1
J gene: TRBJ2-7
CDR3 protein: CASSLAGGTGYEQYF

V gene: TRBV6-5
J gene: TRBJ1-2
CDR3 protein: CASSRQGSVYGYTF

V gene: TRBV10-1
J gene: TRBJ1-1
CDR3 protein: CASSPGQGGTEAFF